The 26 T cell receptor beta chains below all came from one sample that was sequenced in a study of cytomegalovirus exposure and HLA in healthy donors. Sequencing was performed with immunoSEQ multiplex PCR; in TCRdb, only in-frame clones are kept and a portion is missing. This sample yields roughly 150,000 clones, of which about nine tenths are seen a single time; 4% to 5% belongs to the top ten. The sequencing input was PBMCs. These receptors originate from a man aged 18 to 29 in good health and CMV-seropositive.

This sequence joins TRBV10-3 and TRBJ1-2; D gene uncertain. Germline CDR1 reads ENHRY; CDR2 reads SYGVKD. The length of the CDR3 is 13 residues. Trimming cost V 6 bases and J 0 bases, with 8 bases left between them. The CDR3 nucleotides read TGTGCCATCAGCCCTAATACTAACTATGGCTACACCTTC. Translation gives CAISPNTNYGYTF.

This clone was observed once. The genes are TRBV27 and TRBJ2-3; 12 nucleotides line up with TRBD1. This CDR3 region has 15 residues. The germline CDR1 and CDR2 sequences are MNHEY and SMNVEV (reference sequence). J gave up 3 bases and V 5 bases, and 3 bases lay outside the gene matches. The CDR3 DNA follows: TGTGCCAGCAGTGGGACAGGGGGCGCGACAGATACGCAGTATTTT. This sequence encodes CASSGTGGATDTQYF.

This clone was found a few times. V usage is TRBV10-2 and J usage is TRBJ2-7; 8 bases are a match to TRBD1. Looked up from germline, CDR1 is WSHSY and CDR2 is SAAADI. CDR3 length equals 11 residues. V lost 7 bases and J lost 6; bases outside the gene matches: 2. In DNA form, the CDR3 reads TGCGCCAGCATTACAGGGGGCGAGCAGTACTTC. Its protein product is CASITGGEQYF.

The V and J genes are TRBV6-6 and TRBJ1-1, with D maybe TRBD1 (5 bases). Germline CDR1 is MNHNY and CDR2 is SVGAGI (reference sequence). The CDR3 is 14 residues long. The V end was cut by 2 bases, the J end by 3 bases, with 10 bases between. The CDR3 DNA reads TGTGCCAGCAGTTACCTGGGGCCGGACACTGAAGCTTTCTTT. It is translated as CASSYLGPDTEAFF.

Here the CDR3 reads CASSLGQSTNEKLFF. DNA of the CDR3: TGTGCCAGCAGCTTGGGACAGTCAACTAATGAAAAACTGTTTTTT. The J gene is TRBJ1-4, the V gene TRBV5-4, with D maybe TRBD1 (5 bases). Per the germline V gene, CDR1 is SGHNT and CDR2 is YYREEE (reference sequence). V shed 0 bases and J shed 0 bases, with 6 bases lying between them. The CDR3 covers 15 residues.

This clone was found once. V is TRBV5-6 and J is TRBJ2-7; D is uncertain. Looked up from germline, CDR1 is SGHDT and CDR2 is YYEEEE. The V and J ends lost 4 bases and 6 bases respectively, with 20 bases between them. CDR3 length: 15 residues. CDR3 DNA sequence: TGTGCCAGCAGCCAGTCTCCGACATTTCTCGGCGAGCAGTACTTC. This sequence encodes CASSQSPTFLGEQYF.

V and J are TRBV30 and TRBJ2-1; 8 nucleotides line up with TRBD2. The germline gives CDR1 GTSNPN, CDR2 SVGIG (reference sequence). This CDR3 spans 14 amino acids. The ends lost 1 base at V and 3 bases at J; junction bases unmatched: 2. The CDR3: CAWSELADYNEQFF. The CDR3 DNA follows: TGTGCCTGGAGTGAACTAGCGGACTACAATGAGCAGTTCTTC.

This chain joins TRBV6-6 and TRBJ1-2, with 9 bases fitting TRBD1. The CDR3 extends over 15 amino acids. CDR1 and CDR2 from the germline V gene are MNHNY and SVGAGI (reference sequence). The J segment lost 4 bases and the V segment lost 2 bases, leaving 5 bases of the junction unmatched. Here the CDR3 DNA reads TGTGCCAGCAGTTACAGAGGGACAGGGAGCTATGGCTACACCTTC. The encoded protein is CASSYRGTGSYGYTF.

The rearrangement uses TRBV5-1 and TRBJ2-7; D gene unclear. Between the trimmed V and J ends, which lost 0 bases and 6 bases, there was a span of 13 bases. The CDR3 loop spans 14 amino acids. Germline V gives CDR1 SGHRS, CDR2 YFSETQ. CDR3 in DNA: TGCGCCAGCAGCTTGGGGCAGTCGTATGGCGAGCAGTACTTC. Amino acid sequence: CASSLGQSYGEQYF.

The chain combines TRBV28 with TRBJ2-4; 7 bases align to TRBD2. The V gene end was trimmed by 5 bases and the J gene end by 5 bases; junction bases not matched to a gene: 9. This CDR3 contains 15 residues. CDR1 and CDR2 (germline): MDHEN, SYDVKM. The CDR3 nucleotides read TGTGCCAGCAGTGCCGACCTAGCGGAGGAAAACATTCAGTACTTC. As protein: CASSADLAEENIQYF.

The rearrangement joins TRBV6-5 to TRBJ1-1; 7 nucleotides agree with TRBD1. The CDR3 loop spans 14 amino acids. Germline values: CDR1 MNHEY, CDR2 SVGAGI. J was trimmed by 10 bases and V by 6 bases; bases with no gene match: 14. CDR3 coding DNA: TGTGCCAGCAGCTACGACAGGGCTGGTATTAGAGCTTTCTTT. Encoded protein: CASSYDRAGIRAFF.

The chain has TRBV7-8 and TRBJ2-3, with 9 bases lining up with TRBD2. From germline, CDR1 is SGHVS and CDR2 FQNEAQ. Unmatched junction bases numbered 8, after V lost 2 bases and J lost 5 bases. This CDR3 has 16 amino acids. The CDR3 nucleotides are TGTGCCAGCAGCTTACAGGTAGCGGGAGTTGTAGATACGCAGTATTTT. This encodes CASSLQVAGVVDTQYF.

This clone was recorded once. The chain joins TRBV27 to TRBJ2-7, with 7 bases aligning to TRBD1. CDR1 and CDR2 (germline): MNHEY, SMNVEV (reference sequence). CDR3 length: 14 amino acids. V was pared by 6 bases and J by 3 bases, with 8 bases of the junction left unmatched. The DNA for the CDR3 is TGTGCCAGCAGGGGGTGGGGGACAGACTACGAGCAGTACTTC. Its protein product is CASRGWGTDYEQYF.

The chain links TRBV27 to TRBJ2-7, with 9 bases matching TRBD2. V shed 8 bases, J shed 3 bases, and the junction held 5 bases outside the gene matches. In germline, CDR1 is MNHEY, CDR2 SMNVEV (reference sequence). The CDR3 is made up of 13 amino acids. CDR3 bases: TGTGCCAGCGGGGCGGGAGGGGACTACGAGCAGTACTTC. It encodes CASGAGGDYEQYF.

Points on this clone: At one of its ends the junction is not consistent with the germline gene, which may arise from a read error. The chain employs TRBV19 and TRBJ2-7; possible D gene TRBD2, 5 bases. The CDR3 contains 10 residues. Germline values: CDR1 LNHDA, CDR2 SQIVND (reference sequence). CDR3 loop: CARETDGKHF. CDR3 nucleotides: TGTGCCAGGGAGACGGACGGGAAGCACTTC.

The genes are TRBV6-1 and TRBJ1-5; 7 bases align to TRBD1. V trimming: 6 bases; J trimming: 4 bases; junction bases outside the gene matches: 9. The CDR3 extends over 15 amino acids. Germline CDR1 and CDR2: MNHNS and SASEGT. The CDR3 nucleotides read TGTGCCAGCAGAGAGCCCGGGACAGAAAATCAGCCCCAGCATTTT. Protein: CASREPGTENQPQHF.

The chain joins TRBV6-1 to TRBJ2-7, with 7 positions matching TRBD2. The junction had 12 bases not matched to a gene; V was cut back by 6 bases and J by 4 bases. This CDR3 has 15 amino acids. CDR1 and CDR2 (germline): MNHNS, SASEGT. CDR3 in amino acids: CASSLRGGSGYEQYF. The CDR3, as DNA: TGTGCCAGCAGCCTTCGAGGCGGGAGTGGGTACGAGCAGTACTTC.

This rearrangement joins TRBV4-2 to TRBJ2-1; D is unresolved. The CDR3 runs 16 residues. Trimming pared 0 bases from V and 0 bases from J, leaving 9 bases between. The germline V gene encodes CDR1 LGHNA and CDR2 YNFKEQ. CDR3 sequence reads: CASSQEPSSSYNEQFF. The CDR3 nucleotides read TGTGCCAGCAGCCAAGAACCCTCCAGCTCCTACAATGAGCAGTTCTTC.

A few counts support this clone. The rearrangement links TRBV19 to TRBJ1-1, with D maybe TRBD1 (6 bases). Deletions cut 4 bases from V and 4 bases from J, with 10 bases between. There are 13 residues in the CDR3. Germline CDR1 and CDR2: LNHDA and SQIVND (reference sequence). DNA of the CDR3: TGTGCCAGTAGTAGCCAAGGGGGCACTGAAGCTTTCTTT. Its protein product is CASSSQGGTEAFF.

The chain employs TRBV1 and TRBJ2-1; the D call of TRBD2 is as the table states it, not checked on the DNA. TRBV1 counts as a pseudogene. The CDR3 runs 14 residues. The CDR3 sequence is CTSSHWTSVYEQFF. In DNA form, the CDR3 reads TGCACCAGCAGCCATTGGACTAGCGTCTATGAGCAGTTCTTC.

V and J are TRBV11-2 and TRBJ2-2; 8 bases are a match to TRBD2. The V and J ends lost 2 bases and 5 bases, in that order; junction bases with no gene match: 4. The CDR3 has 15 amino acids. Germline V gives CDR1 SGHAT, CDR2 FQNNGV. The CDR3 reads CASSLTPSGTGELFF. In DNA, the CDR3 is TGTGCCAGCAGCTTAACCCCTAGCGGGACCGGGGAGCTGTTTTTT.

CDR3: CASSPKDGTGLTGELFF. CDR3 in DNA: TGTGCCAGCAGCCCGAAAGATGGGACAGGGCTTACCGGGGAGCTGTTTTTT. This chain connects TRBV11-1 to TRBJ2-2, with 9 bases fitting TRBD1. This CDR3 spans 17 amino acids. The V gene's germline CDR1 is SGHAT and CDR2 FQDESV (reference sequence). J was trimmed by 5 bases and V by 5 bases; bases with no gene match: 12.

The chain has TRBV11-2 and TRBJ2-2; D is perhaps TRBD1 (6 bases). This CDR3 spans 16 amino acids. V dropped 1 base and J dropped 7 bases, with 16 bases sitting between them. CDR1 SGHAT and CDR2 FQNNGV come from the germline V gene. DNA of the CDR3: TGTGCCAGCAGCTTAGCCCCTGGGGGCGCGGGCGGGGAGCTGTTTTTT. It translates to CASSLAPGGAGGELFF.

This sequence joins TRBV18 and TRBJ2-1; no clear D. Per germline, CDR1 KGHSH and CDR2 LQKENI. Trimming cost V 3 bases and J 2 bases, with 11 bases left between them. The CDR3 contains 15 residues. CDR3 sequence: CASSPSSVTYNEQFF. CDR3 coding DNA: TGTGCCAGCTCACCCTCATCGGTAACCTACAATGAGCAGTTCTTC.

J is TRBJ2-5 and V is TRBV28; D is unresolved. Looked up from germline, CDR1 is MDHEN and CDR2 is SYDVKM. V was cut by 8 bases and J by 5 bases, with 9 bases left in between. This CDR3 comprises 11 residues. The CDR3 is CASSEAETQYF. For the CDR3, the DNA is TGTGCCAGCTCTGAGGCTGAGACCCAGTACTTC.

This clone was seen a few times. The rearrangement links TRBV11-2 to TRBJ1-1, with TRBD1 matching over 10 bases. Trimming took 6 bases from V and 6 from J; bases not matched to a gene: 7. CDR3 length: 14 amino acids. CDR1 is SGHAT, CDR2 FQNNGV, per germline. CDR3 nucleotides: TGTGCCAGCAGAAGACAGGGGGCCGGGGCTGAAGCTTTCTTT. Translation: CASRRQGAGAEAFF.